The clone carrying this T cell receptor beta chain has only a few counts. As yet, its antigen is unknown. This entry is derived from a study of CD8 T cells in ankylosing spondylitis. Whole-study results and caveats: A TCR beta motif of seven or eight highly homologous variants appeared characteristic of ankylosing spondylitis blood. Significantly higher representation of disease-linked clones was reported for matched ankylosing spondylitis synovial fluid. With a CD8+ phenotype, disease-linked clones were relatively rare in peripheral blood.

TCRdb reprocessed the 5' RACE reads with MiXCR, giving one entry per CDR3 protein. The sample has roughly 180,000 distinct CDR3 sequences, around 9.6% seen once; the top ten hold over 13%. Input material: blood, either unsorted or a sorted T cell fraction (not recorded which). This TCR was sampled from a female donor with ankylosing spondylitis or in good health (not recorded which).

The CDR3 region is CASIQGLMNTEAFF. The CDR3 coding sequence is TGTGCCAGCATACAGGGTTTGATGAACACTGAAGCTTTCTTT. V and J are TRBV11-2 and TRBJ1-1, with D perhaps matching TRBD1 (6 bases). CDR1 and CDR2 (germline): SGHAT, FQNNGV. V was clipped by 7 bases and J by 0 bases, with 12 bases between them. The length of the CDR3 is 14 residues. Based on the CDR3 plus reference TRBV11-2 and TRBJ1-1, the full variable domain is EAGVAQSPRYKIIEKRQSVAFWCNPISGHATLYWYQQILGQGPKLLIQFQNNGVVDDSQLPKDRFSAERLKGVDSTLKIQPAKLEDSAVYLCASIQGLMNTEAFFGQGTRLTVV.